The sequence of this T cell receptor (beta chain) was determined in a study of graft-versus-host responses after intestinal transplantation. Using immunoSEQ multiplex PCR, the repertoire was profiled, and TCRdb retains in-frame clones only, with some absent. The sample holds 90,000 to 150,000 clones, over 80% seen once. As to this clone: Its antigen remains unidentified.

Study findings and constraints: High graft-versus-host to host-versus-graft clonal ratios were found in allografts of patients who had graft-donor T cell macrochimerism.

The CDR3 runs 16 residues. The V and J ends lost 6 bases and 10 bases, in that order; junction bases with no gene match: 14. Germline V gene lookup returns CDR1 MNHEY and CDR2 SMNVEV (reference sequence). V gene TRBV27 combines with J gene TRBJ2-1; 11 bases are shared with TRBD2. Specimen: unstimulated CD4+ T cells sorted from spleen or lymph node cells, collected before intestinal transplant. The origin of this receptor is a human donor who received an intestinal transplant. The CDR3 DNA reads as TGTGCCAGCAGCCCGGTTACTAGCGGGAGAGTAAGAGAGCAGTTCTTC. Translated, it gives CASSPVTSGRVREQFF.